Listed below are T cell receptor beta chains from one sample, sequenced in a study of vaccination and CD4 T cells after COVID-19. From the PCR reads, TCRdb called clonotypes with MiXCR, one entry per CDR3 protein. The data contain 9,000 to 13,000 distinct CDR3 sequences, 40% to 50% of them singletons. Antigens of these TCRs are unknown. Sequencing input: CD4+ T cells from blood, cultured in vitro. The source is a human donor who had recovered from COVID-19. CDR3s include the opening cysteine and the closing phenylalanine or tryptophan. D genes are given only for firm matches. Expanded clones are given a class, and other clones once, few, many or no size at all.

J gene: TRBJ1-2
CDR3 length: 15
V gene: TRBV19
D gene: .
clone size: .
CDR3 DNA: TGTGCCAGTAGTATTCCCGGCTTCAAGATGTATGGCTACACCTTC
CDR3 protein: CASSIPGFKMYGYTF

J gene: TRBJ1-3
CDR3 length: 11
V gene: TRBV29-1
D gene: .
clone size: .
CDR3 DNA: TGCAGCGTTGAAAGCGGAAACACCATATATTTT
CDR3 protein: CSVESGNTIYF

J gene: TRBJ1-5
CDR3 length: 13
V gene: TRBV6-4
D gene: .
clone size: few
CDR3 DNA: TGTGCCAGCAGCCGGGACAGCAATCAGCCCCAGCATTTT
CDR3 protein: CASSRDSNQPQHF

J gene: TRBJ1-5
CDR3 length: 13
V gene: TRBV12-5
D gene: .
clone size: once
CDR3 DNA: TGTGCTAGTGGTTTGGTACGAGGTCAGCCCCAGCATTTT
CDR3 protein: CASGLVRGQPQHF

J gene: TRBJ2-5
CDR3 length: 18
V gene: TRBV6-1
D gene: TRBD2
clone size: few
CDR3 DNA: TGTGCCAGCAGATCTAGCGGGGGCTCGCGCAAAACCCAAGAGACCCAGTACTTC
CDR3 protein: CASRSSGGSRKTQETQYF

J gene: TRBJ2-3
CDR3 length: 19
V gene: TRBV12-3/TRBV12-4
D gene: TRBD2
clone size: once
CDR3 DNA: TGTGCCAGCAGTTTTCGGCGTTCGGGGACTAGCGGGGCTGGAGATACGCAGTATTTT
CDR3 protein: CASSFRRSGTSGAGDTQYF

J gene: TRBJ1-2
CDR3 length: 14
V gene: TRBV12-5
D gene: .
clone size: few
CDR3 DNA: TGTGCTAGTGGTCCCTCACAGGGAGAATATGGCTACACCTTC
CDR3 protein: CASGPSQGEYGYTF

J gene: TRBJ2-3
CDR3 length: 14
V gene: TRBV19
D gene: .
clone size: once
CDR3 DNA: TGTGCCAGTAGCCGGCAGGCTGGGACAGATACGCAGTATTTT
CDR3 protein: CASSRQAGTDTQYF

J gene: TRBJ2-3
CDR3 length: 13
V gene: TRBV6-2/TRBV6-3
D gene: .
clone size: .
CDR3 DNA: TGTGCCAGCACCAATAGCTTCACAGATACGCAGTATTTT
CDR3 protein: CASTNSFTDTQYF

J gene: TRBJ1-6
CDR3 length: 15
V gene: TRBV7-9
D gene: .
clone size: .
CDR3 DNA: TGTGCCAGCCTTCCTACTCCCAGCGCCAATTCACCCCTCCACTTT
CDR3 protein: CASLPTPSANSPLHF

J gene: TRBJ2-7
CDR3 length: 14
V gene: TRBV6-2/TRBV6-3
D gene: TRBD2
clone size: few
CDR3 DNA: TGTGCCAGCAGACGCATAGCGGGGGACTACGAGCAGTACTTC
CDR3 protein: CASRRIAGDYEQYF

J gene: TRBJ2-5
CDR3 length: 16
V gene: TRBV7-9
D gene: .
clone size: .
CDR3 DNA: TGTGCCAGCAGCTTGGTTGGGACGGGGGGCCTCGAGACCCAGTACTTC
CDR3 protein: CASSLVGTGGLETQYF

J gene: TRBJ2-5
CDR3 length: 13
V gene: TRBV6-1
D gene: .
clone size: few
CDR3 DNA: TGTGCCAGCAGTGAAGGCCCGGTTACGGCCCAGTACTTC
CDR3 protein: CASSEGPVTAQYF

J gene: TRBJ1-1
CDR3 length: 12
V gene: TRBV30
D gene: .
clone size: .
CDR3 DNA: TGTGCCTGGAGTGTCCGGAGAACTGAAGCTTTCTTT
CDR3 protein: CAWSVRRTEAFF

J gene: TRBJ2-3
CDR3 length: 15
V gene: TRBV10-3
D gene: TRBD1
clone size: .
CDR3 DNA: TGTGCCATCAGTAAAGACAGGGAAGGAACAGATACGCAGTATTTT
CDR3 protein: CAISKDREGTDTQYF

J gene: TRBJ2-1
CDR3 length: 12
V gene: TRBV21-1
D gene: .
clone size: few
CDR3 DNA: TGTGCCAGCAGCAAAGTTTCGGCAGTACAGTTCTTC
CDR3 protein: CASSKVSAVQFF

J gene: TRBJ1-1
CDR3 length: 14
V gene: TRBV19
D gene: .
clone size: .
CDR3 DNA: TGTGCCAGTAGTCTCGCAGCTTTGGCCACTGAAGCTTTCTTT
CDR3 protein: CASSLAALATEAFF

J gene: TRBJ2-3
CDR3 length: 14
V gene: TRBV18
D gene: TRBD2
clone size: .
CDR3 DNA: TGTGCCAGCTCACCCGGGACTACCACAGATACGCAGTATTTT
CDR3 protein: CASSPGTTTDTQYF

J gene: TRBJ1-1
CDR3 length: 15
V gene: TRBV20-1
D gene: .
clone size: once
CDR3 DNA: TGCAGTGCTATGCCTGGGGGGCAGAGGAACACTGAAGCTTTCTTT
CDR3 protein: CSAMPGGQRNTEAFF

J gene: TRBJ2-7
CDR3 length: 14
V gene: TRBV10-3
D gene: TRBD1
clone size: few
CDR3 DNA: TGTGCCATCAGTGGGCCAGGGGGCAGTTACGAGCAGTACTTC
CDR3 protein: CAISGPGGSYEQYF

J gene: TRBJ2-7
CDR3 length: 13
V gene: TRBV20-1
D gene: .
clone size: few
CDR3 DNA: TGCAGTGCTAGCCGTCGGGCAGCCTACGAGCAGTACTTC
CDR3 protein: CSASRRAAYEQYF

J gene: TRBJ1-1
CDR3 length: 15
V gene: TRBV2
D gene: .
clone size: .
CDR3 DNA: TGTGCCAGCAGTTGGGTTCCCGGGGGTAGGTCTGAAGCTTTCTTT
CDR3 protein: CASSWVPGGRSEAFF

J gene: TRBJ1-2
CDR3 length: 14
V gene: TRBV29-1
D gene: .
clone size: .
CDR3 DNA: TGCAGCGTTGGCCCCCAGGTTGGGGGCTATGGCTACACCTTC
CDR3 protein: CSVGPQVGGYGYTF

J gene: TRBJ2-7
CDR3 length: 13
V gene: TRBV3-1
D gene: .
clone size: once
CDR3 DNA: TGTGCCAGCAGCCGGAGTGGCCCCTACGAGCAGTACTTC
CDR3 protein: CASSRSGPYEQYF

J gene: TRBJ1-2
CDR3 length: 13
V gene: TRBV2
D gene: .
clone size: few
CDR3 DNA: TGTGCCAGCAGAAATGAGTACGGAGGAACCTACACCTTC
CDR3 protein: CASRNEYGGTYTF

J gene: TRBJ1-5
CDR3 length: 16
V gene: TRBV6-2/TRBV6-3
D gene: .
clone size: once
CDR3 DNA: TGTGCCAGCAGTTACTCGACGGGGGGAGCGGGACAGCCCCAGCATTTT
CDR3 protein: CASSYSTGGAGQPQHF

J gene: TRBJ1-1
CDR3 length: 13
V gene: TRBV20-1
D gene: TRBD1
clone size: few
CDR3 DNA: TGCAGTGCAGTGAGACAGGGCGTCACTGAAGCTTTCTTT
CDR3 protein: CSAVRQGVTEAFF

J gene: TRBJ2-3
CDR3 length: 13
V gene: TRBV30
D gene: .
clone size: .
CDR3 DNA: TGTGCCTGGTGGTGGGGGCCCACAGATACGCAGTATTTT
CDR3 protein: CAWWWGPTDTQYF

J gene: TRBJ1-1
CDR3 length: 14
V gene: TRBV27
D gene: .
clone size: .
CDR3 DNA: TGTGCCAGCAGTTTGGGACGGACGAACACTGAAGCTTTCTTT
CDR3 protein: CASSLGRTNTEAFF

J gene: TRBJ1-2
CDR3 length: 12
V gene: TRBV7-8
D gene: .
clone size: .
CDR3 DNA: TGTGCCAGCAGCTTATCAGGCTATGGCTACACCTTC
CDR3 protein: CASSLSGYGYTF

J gene: TRBJ1-6
CDR3 length: 17
V gene: TRBV4-1
D gene: TRBD1
clone size: .
CDR3 DNA: TGCGCCAGCAGCCAAGGGGGGAAGGACAGGGGTGGCTCACCCCTCCACTTT
CDR3 protein: CASSQGGKDRGGSPLHF

J gene: TRBJ2-1
CDR3 length: 17
V gene: TRBV30
D gene: TRBD2
clone size: few
CDR3 DNA: TGTGCCTGGAGTATTCCCATGGGACTAACATTCCCCAATGAGCAGTTCTTC
CDR3 protein: CAWSIPMGLTFPNEQFF

J gene: TRBJ2-5
CDR3 length: 13
V gene: TRBV24-1
D gene: .
clone size: once
CDR3 DNA: TGTGCCACCAGCTGGGGGGGGGCGGAGACCCAGTACTTC
CDR3 protein: CATSWGGAETQYF

J gene: TRBJ2-1
CDR3 length: 14
V gene: TRBV7-2
D gene: TRBD2
clone size: few
CDR3 DNA: TGTGCCAGCAGTTCCCGACTAGCGGGGGGGCCCTTGTTCTTC
CDR3 protein: CASSSRLAGGPLFF

J gene: TRBJ2-1
CDR3 length: 15
V gene: TRBV10-3
D gene: TRBD2
clone size: .
CDR3 DNA: TGTGCCATCGGGGGTAGCGGGCCGTCCTACAATGAGCAGTTCTTC
CDR3 protein: CAIGGSGPSYNEQFF

J gene: TRBJ1-4
CDR3 length: 12
V gene: TRBV30
D gene: .
clone size: .
CDR3 DNA: TGTGCCTGGAGTGGAGGGAATGAAAAACTGTTTTTT
CDR3 protein: CAWSGGNEKLFF

J gene: TRBJ2-7
CDR3 length: 12
V gene: TRBV28
D gene: TRBD2
clone size: .
CDR3 DNA: TGTGCCAGCAGTTTACCCGGGGGGGAGCAGTACTTC
CDR3 protein: CASSLPGGEQYF

J gene: TRBJ1-3
CDR3 length: 12
V gene: TRBV6-2/TRBV6-3
D gene: .
clone size: few
CDR3 DNA: TGTGCCAGCAAGGACTCTGGAAACACCATATATTTT
CDR3 protein: CASKDSGNTIYF

J gene: TRBJ1-2
CDR3 length: 15
V gene: TRBV19
D gene: .
clone size: few
CDR3 DNA: TGTGCCAGTAGTATAGGGTATGGGGGTCGCGTAGGCTACACCTTC
CDR3 protein: CASSIGYGGRVGYTF

J gene: TRBJ1-1
CDR3 length: 15
V gene: TRBV6-1
D gene: TRBD1
clone size: .
CDR3 DNA: TGTGCCAGCAGACATAGGACAGGGAGTAACACTGAAGCTTTCTTT
CDR3 protein: CASRHRTGSNTEAFF

J gene: TRBJ1-5
CDR3 length: 17
V gene: TRBV18
D gene: TRBD1
clone size: .
CDR3 DNA: TGTGCCAGCTCACCGGTGACAGGGGGCGCTGGCAATCAGCCCCAGCATTTT
CDR3 protein: CASSPVTGGAGNQPQHF

J gene: TRBJ1-2
CDR3 length: 14
V gene: TRBV15
D gene: TRBD1
clone size: few
CDR3 DNA: TGTGCCACCAGCCCCGACAGGGGAGACTATGGCTACACCTTC
CDR3 protein: CATSPDRGDYGYTF

J gene: TRBJ1-4
CDR3 length: 13
V gene: TRBV6-7
D gene: TRBD1
clone size: few
CDR3 DNA: TGTGCCAGCAGTCAGACAGGGCGAGTAAAACTGTTTTTT
CDR3 protein: CASSQTGRVKLFF

J gene: TRBJ2-2
CDR3 length: 15
V gene: TRBV15
D gene: TRBD1
clone size: few
CDR3 DNA: TGTGCCACCAGCAATCAGGGGGCGACGGACGGGGAGCTGTTTTTT
CDR3 protein: CATSNQGATDGELFF

J gene: TRBJ2-3
CDR3 length: 15
V gene: TRBV11-3
D gene: .
clone size: .
CDR3 DNA: TGTGCCAGCAGCTTCCGATCCAAGGGAGAGGATACGCAGTATTTT
CDR3 protein: CASSFRSKGEDTQYF

J gene: TRBJ1-2
CDR3 length: 16
V gene: TRBV27
D gene: .
clone size: .
CDR3 DNA: TGTGCCAGCAGTTTATATTGGATCCCACCGCACTATGGCTACACCTTC
CDR3 protein: CASSLYWIPPHYGYTF

J gene: TRBJ1-4
CDR3 length: 16
V gene: TRBV25-1
D gene: .
clone size: .
CDR3 DNA: TGTGCCAGCAGTGATGGGGCGGGGGTGACTAATGAAGAACTGTTTTTT
CDR3 protein: CASSDGAGVTNEELFF

J gene: TRBJ1-2
CDR3 length: 15
V gene: TRBV7-2
D gene: TRBD1
clone size: .
CDR3 DNA: TGTGCCAGCAGCTCAGGGACAGATCTAAACTATGGCTACACCTTC
CDR3 protein: CASSSGTDLNYGYTF

J gene: TRBJ2-3
CDR3 length: 18
V gene: TRBV15
D gene: TRBD1
clone size: few
CDR3 DNA: TGTGCCACCAGCAGCCCTCACCGGGACAGGGAGTTAGAAGATACGCAGTATTTT
CDR3 protein: CATSSPHRDRELEDTQYF

J gene: TRBJ1-1
CDR3 length: 13
V gene: TRBV6-2/TRBV6-3
D gene: .
clone size: few
CDR3 DNA: TGTGCCAGCACTCAGGTTATGAACACTGAAGCTTTCTTT
CDR3 protein: CASTQVMNTEAFF

J gene: TRBJ1-2
CDR3 length: 13
V gene: TRBV20-1
D gene: .
clone size: few
CDR3 DNA: TGCAGTGCTAGGGACATCCTGGGTTATGGCTACACCTTC
CDR3 protein: CSARDILGYGYTF

J gene: TRBJ1-4
CDR3 length: 15
V gene: TRBV15
D gene: .
clone size: few
CDR3 DNA: TGTGCCACCAGCGCCCGGGGCTCGGCTAATGAAAAACTGTTTTTT
CDR3 protein: CATSARGSANEKLFF

J gene: TRBJ1-2
CDR3 length: 12
V gene: TRBV7-2
D gene: .
clone size: .
CDR3 DNA: TGTGCCAGCAGCTTGGACAGCTATGGCTACACCTTC
CDR3 protein: CASSLDSYGYTF

J gene: TRBJ1-1
CDR3 length: 12
V gene: TRBV9
D gene: .
clone size: .
CDR3 DNA: TGTGCCAGCAGCGAAGGGTCCACTGAAGCTTTCTTT
CDR3 protein: CASSEGSTEAFF

J gene: TRBJ1-4
CDR3 length: 16
V gene: TRBV7-9
D gene: TRBD1
clone size: few
CDR3 DNA: TGTGCCAGCAGACCTAAGACAGGGGGCGGAAGTGAAAAACTGTTTTTT
CDR3 protein: CASRPKTGGGSEKLFF

J gene: TRBJ1-2
CDR3 length: 14
V gene: TRBV5-1
D gene: .
clone size: few
CDR3 DNA: TGCGCCAGCAGCTTGGACGGTTTTAACTATGGCTACACCTTC
CDR3 protein: CASSLDGFNYGYTF

J gene: TRBJ1-4
CDR3 length: 15
V gene: TRBV10-3
D gene: TRBD1
clone size: .
CDR3 DNA: TGTGCCATCAGACCACAGGGGGCGGCTAATGAAAAACTGTTTTTT
CDR3 protein: CAIRPQGAANEKLFF